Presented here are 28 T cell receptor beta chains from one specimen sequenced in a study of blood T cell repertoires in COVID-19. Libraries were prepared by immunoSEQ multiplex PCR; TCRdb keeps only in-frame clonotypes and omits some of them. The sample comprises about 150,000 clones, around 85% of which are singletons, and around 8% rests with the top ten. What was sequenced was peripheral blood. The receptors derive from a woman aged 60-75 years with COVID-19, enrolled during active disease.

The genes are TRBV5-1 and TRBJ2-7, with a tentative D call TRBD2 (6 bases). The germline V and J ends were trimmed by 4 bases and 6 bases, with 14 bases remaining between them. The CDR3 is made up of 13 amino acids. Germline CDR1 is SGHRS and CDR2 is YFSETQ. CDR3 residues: CASSGTLSGEQYF. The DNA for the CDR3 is TGCGCCAGCAGCGGGACTCTTTCAGGCGAGCAGTACTTC.

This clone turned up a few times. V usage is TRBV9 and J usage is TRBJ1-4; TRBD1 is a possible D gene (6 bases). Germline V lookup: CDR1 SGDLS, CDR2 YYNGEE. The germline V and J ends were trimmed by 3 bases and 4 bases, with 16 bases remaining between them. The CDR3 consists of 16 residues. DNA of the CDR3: TGTGCCAGCAGCGCCGACAGGCTCAGGTTTAATGAAAAACTGTTTTTT. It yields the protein CASSADRLRFNEKLFF.

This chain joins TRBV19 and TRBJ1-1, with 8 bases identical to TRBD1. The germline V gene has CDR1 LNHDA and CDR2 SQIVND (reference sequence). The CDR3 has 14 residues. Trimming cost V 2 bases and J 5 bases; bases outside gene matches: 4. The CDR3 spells CASSITGGGTEAFF. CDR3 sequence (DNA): TGTGCCAGTAGTATAACAGGGGGAGGTACTGAAGCTTTCTTT. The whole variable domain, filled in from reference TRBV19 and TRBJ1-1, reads DGGITQSPKYLFRKEGQNVTLSCEQNLNHDAMYWYRQDPGQGLRLIYYSQIVNDFQKGDIAEGYSVSREKKESFPLTVTSAQKNPTAFYLCASSITGGGTEAFFGQGTRLTVV.

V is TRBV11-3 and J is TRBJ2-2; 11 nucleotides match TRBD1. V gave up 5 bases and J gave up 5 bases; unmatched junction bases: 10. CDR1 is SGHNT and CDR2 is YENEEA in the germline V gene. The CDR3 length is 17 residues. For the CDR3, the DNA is TGTGCCAGCAGCCAGGAAACCGGGACAGGGGGAACCGGGGAGCTGTTTTTT. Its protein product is CASSQETGTGGTGELFF.

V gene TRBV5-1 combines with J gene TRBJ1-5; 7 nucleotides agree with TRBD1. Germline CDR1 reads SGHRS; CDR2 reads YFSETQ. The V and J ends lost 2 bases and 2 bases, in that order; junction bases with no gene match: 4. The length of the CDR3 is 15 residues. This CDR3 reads CASSLGGRGNQPQHF. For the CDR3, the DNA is TGCGCCAGCAGCTTAGGGGGCCGCGGCAATCAGCCCCAGCATTTT.

This CDR3 is CASSFYQGNTEAFF. The CDR3 coding sequence is TGTGCCAGCTCATTCTATCAGGGGAACACTGAAGCTTTCTTT. The chain employs TRBV18 and TRBJ1-1; D is perhaps TRBD1 (5 bases). Trimming left V 5 bases short and J 1 base short, with 11 bases between. The CDR3 length is 14 residues. Germline V gene sequence: CDR1 KGHSH, CDR2 LQKENI.

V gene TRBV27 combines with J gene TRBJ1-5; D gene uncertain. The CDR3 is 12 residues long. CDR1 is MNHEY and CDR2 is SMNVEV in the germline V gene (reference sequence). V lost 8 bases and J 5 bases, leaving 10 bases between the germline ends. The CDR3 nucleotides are TGTGCCAGCCGGACGGGATATCAGCCCCAGCATTTT. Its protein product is CASRTGYQPQHF.

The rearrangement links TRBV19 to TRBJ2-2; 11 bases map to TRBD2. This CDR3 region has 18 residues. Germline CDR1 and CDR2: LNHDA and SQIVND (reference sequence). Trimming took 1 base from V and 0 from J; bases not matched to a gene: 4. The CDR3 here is CASSIVAGGFANTGELFF. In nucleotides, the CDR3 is TGTGCCAGTAGTATAGTAGCGGGGGGGTTCGCGAACACCGGGGAGCTGTTTTTT. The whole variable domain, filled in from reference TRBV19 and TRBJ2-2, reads DGGITQSPKYLFRKEGQNVTLSCEQNLNHDAMYWYRQDPGQGLRLIYYSQIVNDFQKGDIAEGYSVSREKKESFPLTVTSAQKNPTAFYLCASSIVAGGFANTGELFFGEGSRLTVL.

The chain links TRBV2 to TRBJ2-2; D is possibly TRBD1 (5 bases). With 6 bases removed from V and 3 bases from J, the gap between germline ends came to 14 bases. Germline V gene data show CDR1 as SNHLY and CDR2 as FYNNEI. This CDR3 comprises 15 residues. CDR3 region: CASRATRGDTGELFF. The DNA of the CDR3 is TGTGCCAGCAGGGCTACAAGGGGCGACACCGGGGAGCTGTTTTTT.

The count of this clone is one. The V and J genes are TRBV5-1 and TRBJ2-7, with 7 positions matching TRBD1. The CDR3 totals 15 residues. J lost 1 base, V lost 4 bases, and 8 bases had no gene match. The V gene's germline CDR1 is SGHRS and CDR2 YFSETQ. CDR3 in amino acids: CASSPALGQSYEQYF. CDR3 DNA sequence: TGCGCCAGCAGCCCGGCCTTGGGACAGTCCTACGAGCAGTACTTC.

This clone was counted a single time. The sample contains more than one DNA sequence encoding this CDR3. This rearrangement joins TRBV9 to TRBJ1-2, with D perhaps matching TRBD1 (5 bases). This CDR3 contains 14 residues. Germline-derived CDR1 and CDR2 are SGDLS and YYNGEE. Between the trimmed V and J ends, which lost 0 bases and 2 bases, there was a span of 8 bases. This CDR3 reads CASSVATANYGYTF. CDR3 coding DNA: TGTGCCAGCAGCGTAGCGACAGCCAACTATGGCTACACCTTC.

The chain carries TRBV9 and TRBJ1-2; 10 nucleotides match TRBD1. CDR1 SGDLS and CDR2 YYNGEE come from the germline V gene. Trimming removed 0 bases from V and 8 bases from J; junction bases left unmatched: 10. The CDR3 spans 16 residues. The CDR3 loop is CASSVGVLTGGIGYTF. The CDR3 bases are TGTGCCAGCAGCGTAGGGGTACTGACAGGGGGCATCGGCTACACCTTC. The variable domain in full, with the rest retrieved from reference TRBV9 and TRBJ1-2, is DSGVTQTPKHLITATGQRVTLRCSPRSGDLSVYWYQQSLDQGLQFLIQYYNGEERAKGNILERFSAQQFPDLHSELNLSSLELGDSALYFCASSVGVLTGGIGYTFGSGTRLTVV.

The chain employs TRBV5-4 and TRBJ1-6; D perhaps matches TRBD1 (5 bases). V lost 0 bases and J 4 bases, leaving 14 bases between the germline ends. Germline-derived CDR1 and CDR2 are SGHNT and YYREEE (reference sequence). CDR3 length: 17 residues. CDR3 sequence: CASSLGQAGNYNSPLHF. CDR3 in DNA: TGTGCCAGCAGCTTGGGCCAAGCAGGGAATTATAATTCACCCCTCCACTTT.

The chain's CDR3 is CASSLNYQETQYF. CDR3 bases: TGCGCCAGCAGCTTGAACTACCAAGAGACCCAGTACTTC. The chain couples TRBV5-1 to TRBJ2-5; D unresolved. V was cut by 1 base and J by 0 bases, with 4 bases left in between. Germline loops: CDR1 SGHRS, CDR2 YFSETQ. The CDR3 length is 13 residues.

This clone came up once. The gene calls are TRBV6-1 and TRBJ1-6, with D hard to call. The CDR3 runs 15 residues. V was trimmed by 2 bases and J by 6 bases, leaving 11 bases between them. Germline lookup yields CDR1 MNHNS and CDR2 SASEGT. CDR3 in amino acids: CASSEQWQRNSPLHF. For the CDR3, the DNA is TGTGCCAGCAGTGAACAATGGCAGCGTAATTCACCCCTCCACTTT.

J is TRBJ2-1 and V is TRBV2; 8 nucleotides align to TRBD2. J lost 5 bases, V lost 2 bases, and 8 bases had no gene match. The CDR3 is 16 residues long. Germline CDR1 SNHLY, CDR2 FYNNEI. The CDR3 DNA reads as TGTGCCAGCAGTGAATCCCCGGGGGGGAGAAACAATGAGCAGTTCTTC. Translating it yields CASSESPGGRNNEQFF.

The CDR3 region has the DNA TGTGCCAGCAGCTGGAGGACAGGGGGAGGCTACGAGCAGTACTTC. Amino acids: CASSWRTGGGYEQYF. The chain is built from TRBV5-5 and TRBJ2-7; 10 nucleotides match TRBD1. CDR3 length: 15 residues. Looked up from germline, CDR1 is SGHKS and CDR2 is YYEKEE (reference sequence). Trimming took 3 bases from V and 3 from J; bases not matched to a gene: 6. Filled out from reference TRBV5-5 and TRBJ2-7, the complete variable domain reads DAGVTQSPTHLIKTRGQQVTLRCSPISGHKSVSWYQQVLGQGPQFIFQYYEKEERGRGNFPDRFSARQFPNYSSELNVNALLLGDSALYLCASSWRTGGGYEQYFGPGTRLTVT.

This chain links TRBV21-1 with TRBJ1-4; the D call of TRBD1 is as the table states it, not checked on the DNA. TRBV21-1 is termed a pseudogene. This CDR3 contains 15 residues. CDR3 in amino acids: CAALKKGEDNEKLFF. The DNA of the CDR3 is TGTGCCGCTCTTAAAAAGGGGGAAGACAATGAAAAACTGTTTTTT.

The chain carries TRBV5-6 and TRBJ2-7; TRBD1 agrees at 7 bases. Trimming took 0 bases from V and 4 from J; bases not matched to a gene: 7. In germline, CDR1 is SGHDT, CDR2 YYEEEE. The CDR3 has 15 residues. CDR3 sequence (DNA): TGTGCCAGCAGCTTGGGATCACGACAGGGTTACGAGCAGTACTTC. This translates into CASSLGSRQGYEQYF. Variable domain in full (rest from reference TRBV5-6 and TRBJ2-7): DAGVTQSPTHLIKTRGQQVTLRCSPKSGHDTVSWYQQALGQGPQFIFQYYEEEERQRGNFPDRFSGHQFPNYSSELNVNALLLGDSALYLCASSLGSRQGYEQYFGPGTRLTVT.

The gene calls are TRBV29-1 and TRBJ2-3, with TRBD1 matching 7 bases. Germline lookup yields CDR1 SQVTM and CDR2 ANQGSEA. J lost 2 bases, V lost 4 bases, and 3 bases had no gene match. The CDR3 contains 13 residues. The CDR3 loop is CSVVDRVTDTQYF. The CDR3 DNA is TGCAGCGTTGTAGACAGGGTCACAGATACGCAGTATTTT.

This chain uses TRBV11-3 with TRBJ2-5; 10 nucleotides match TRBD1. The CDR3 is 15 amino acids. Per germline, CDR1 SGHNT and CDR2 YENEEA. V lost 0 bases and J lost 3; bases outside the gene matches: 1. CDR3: CASSLDGTGEETQYF. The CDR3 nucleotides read TGTGCCAGCAGCTTAGATGGGACAGGGGAAGAGACCCAGTACTTC.

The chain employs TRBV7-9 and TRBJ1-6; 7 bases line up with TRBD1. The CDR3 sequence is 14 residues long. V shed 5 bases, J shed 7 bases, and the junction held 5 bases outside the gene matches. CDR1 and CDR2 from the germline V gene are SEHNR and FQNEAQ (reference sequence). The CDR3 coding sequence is TGTGCCAGCAGCCTGACAGGGAGGAATTCACCCCTCCACTTT. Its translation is CASSLTGRNSPLHF.

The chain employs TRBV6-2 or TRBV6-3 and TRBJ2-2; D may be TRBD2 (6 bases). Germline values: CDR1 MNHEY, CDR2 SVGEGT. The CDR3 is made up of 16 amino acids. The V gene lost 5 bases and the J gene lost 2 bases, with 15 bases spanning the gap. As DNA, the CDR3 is TGTGCCAGCAGTCCCTCCTTCGGACTAAACACCGGGGAGCTGTTTTTT. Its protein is CASSPSFGLNTGELFF.

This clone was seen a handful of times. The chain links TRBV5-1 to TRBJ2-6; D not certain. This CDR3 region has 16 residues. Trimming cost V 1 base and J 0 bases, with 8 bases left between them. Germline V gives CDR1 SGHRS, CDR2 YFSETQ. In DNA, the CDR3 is TGCGCCAGCAGCTTGAAACGGAGCTCTGGGGCCAACGTCCTGACTTTC. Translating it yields CASSLKRSSGANVLTF.

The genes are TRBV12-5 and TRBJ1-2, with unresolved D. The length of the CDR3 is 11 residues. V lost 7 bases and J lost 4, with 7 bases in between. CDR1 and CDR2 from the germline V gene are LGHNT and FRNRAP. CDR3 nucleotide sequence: TGTGCTAGTGATTACACCTATGGCTACACCTTC. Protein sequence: CASDYTYGYTF.

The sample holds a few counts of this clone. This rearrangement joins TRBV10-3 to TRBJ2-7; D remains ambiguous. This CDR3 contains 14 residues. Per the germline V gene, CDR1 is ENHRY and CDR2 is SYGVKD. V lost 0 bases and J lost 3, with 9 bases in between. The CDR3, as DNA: TGTGCCATCAGTGAGTCAACTTCTCACTACGAGCAGTACTTC. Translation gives CAISESTSHYEQYF.

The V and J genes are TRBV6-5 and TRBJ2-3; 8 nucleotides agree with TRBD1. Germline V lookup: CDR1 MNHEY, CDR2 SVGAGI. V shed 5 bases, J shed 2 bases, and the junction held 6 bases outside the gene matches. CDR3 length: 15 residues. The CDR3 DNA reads TGTGCCAGCAGTCCCCGACAGGGGATCACAGATACGCAGTATTTT. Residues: CASSPRQGITDTQYF.

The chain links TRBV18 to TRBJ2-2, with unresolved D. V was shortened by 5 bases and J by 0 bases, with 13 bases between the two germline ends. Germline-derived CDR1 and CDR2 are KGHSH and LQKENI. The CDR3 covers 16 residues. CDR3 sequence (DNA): TGTGCCAGCTCATCGGCAGGCCCTTCGAACACCGGGGAGCTGTTTTTT. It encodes CASSSAGPSNTGELFF. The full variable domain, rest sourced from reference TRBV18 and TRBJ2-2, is NAGVMQNPRHLVRRRGQEARLRCSPMKGHSHVYWYRQLPEEGLKFMVYLQKENIIDESGMPKERFSAEFPKEGPSILRIQQVVRGDSAAYFCASSSAGPSNTGELFFGEGSRLTVL.